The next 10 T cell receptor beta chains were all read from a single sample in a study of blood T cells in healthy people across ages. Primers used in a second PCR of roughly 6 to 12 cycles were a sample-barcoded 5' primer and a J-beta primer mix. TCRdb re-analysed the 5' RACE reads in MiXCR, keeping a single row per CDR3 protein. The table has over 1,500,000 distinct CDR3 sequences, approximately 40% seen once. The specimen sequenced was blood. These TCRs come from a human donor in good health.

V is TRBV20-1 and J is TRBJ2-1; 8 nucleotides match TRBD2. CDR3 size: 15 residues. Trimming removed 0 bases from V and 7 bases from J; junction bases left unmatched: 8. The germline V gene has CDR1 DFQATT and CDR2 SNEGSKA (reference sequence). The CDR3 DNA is TGCAGTGCTAGAGATCGTAGGCGGGGGGCGAATGAGCAGTTCTTC. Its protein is CSARDRRRGANEQFF.

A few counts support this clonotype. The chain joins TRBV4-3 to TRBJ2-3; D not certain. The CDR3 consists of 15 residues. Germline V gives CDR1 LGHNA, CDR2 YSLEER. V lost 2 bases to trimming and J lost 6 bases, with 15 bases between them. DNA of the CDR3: TGCGCCAGCAGCCAATTCGCGACCCTCGCGGATACGCAGTATTTT. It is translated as CASSQFATLADTQYF.

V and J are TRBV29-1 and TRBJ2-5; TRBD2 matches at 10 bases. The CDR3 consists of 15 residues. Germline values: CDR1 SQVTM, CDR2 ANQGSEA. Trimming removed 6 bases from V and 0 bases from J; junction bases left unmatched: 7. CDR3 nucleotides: TGCAGCGTAGGAGGACTAGCGGTGTACCAAGAGACCCAGTACTTC. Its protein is CSVGGLAVYQETQYF.

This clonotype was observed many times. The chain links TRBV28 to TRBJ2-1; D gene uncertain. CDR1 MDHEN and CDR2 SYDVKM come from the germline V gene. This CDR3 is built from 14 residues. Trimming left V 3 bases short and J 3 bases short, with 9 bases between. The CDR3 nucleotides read TGTGCCAGCAGTTTTTCAGGCTACTACAATGAGCAGTTCTTC. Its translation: CASSFSGYYNEQFF.

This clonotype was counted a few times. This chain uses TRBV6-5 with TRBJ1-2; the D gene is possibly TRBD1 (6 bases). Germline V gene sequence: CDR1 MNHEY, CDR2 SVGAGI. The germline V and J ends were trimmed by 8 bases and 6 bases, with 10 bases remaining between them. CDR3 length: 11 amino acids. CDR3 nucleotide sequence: TGTGCCAGCGCCCGGGACAATGGCTACACCTTC. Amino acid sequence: CASARDNGYTF.

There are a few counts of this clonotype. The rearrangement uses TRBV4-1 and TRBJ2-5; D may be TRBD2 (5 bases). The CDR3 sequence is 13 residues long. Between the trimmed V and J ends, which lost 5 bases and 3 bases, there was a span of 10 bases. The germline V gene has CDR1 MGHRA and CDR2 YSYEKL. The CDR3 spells CASSKGVEETQYF. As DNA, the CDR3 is TGCGCCAGCAGCAAGGGAGTTGAAGAGACCCAGTACTTC.

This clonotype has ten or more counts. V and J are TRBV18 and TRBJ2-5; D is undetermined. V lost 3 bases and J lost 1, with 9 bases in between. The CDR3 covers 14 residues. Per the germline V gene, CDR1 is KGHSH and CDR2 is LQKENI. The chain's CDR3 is CASSPDRVQETQYF. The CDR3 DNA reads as TGTGCCAGCTCACCTGATCGTGTCCAAGAGACCCAGTACTTC.

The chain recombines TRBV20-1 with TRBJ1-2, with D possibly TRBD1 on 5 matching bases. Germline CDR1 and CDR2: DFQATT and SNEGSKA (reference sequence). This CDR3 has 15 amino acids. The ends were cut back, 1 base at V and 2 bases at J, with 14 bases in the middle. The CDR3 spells CSARANDGGNYGYTF. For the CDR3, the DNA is TGCAGTGCTAGAGCCAACGACGGGGGGAACTATGGCTACACCTTC.

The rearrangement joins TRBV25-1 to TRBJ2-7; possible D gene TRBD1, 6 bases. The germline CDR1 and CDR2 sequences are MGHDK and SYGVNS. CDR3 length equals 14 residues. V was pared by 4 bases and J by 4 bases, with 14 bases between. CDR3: CASSGGRGWYEQYF. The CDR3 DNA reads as TGTGCCAGCAGTGGGGGCAGGGGATGGTACGAGCAGTACTTC.

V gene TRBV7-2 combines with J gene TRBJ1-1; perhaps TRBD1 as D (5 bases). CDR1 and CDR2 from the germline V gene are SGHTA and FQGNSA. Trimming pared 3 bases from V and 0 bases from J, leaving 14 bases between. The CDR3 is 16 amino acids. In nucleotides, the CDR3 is TGTGCCAGCAGCTTTTTGGGGGAAGGGATGAACACTGAAGCTTTCTTT. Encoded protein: CASSFLGEGMNTEAFF. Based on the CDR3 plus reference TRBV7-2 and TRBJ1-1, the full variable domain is GAGVSQSPSNKVTEKGKDVELRCDPISGHTALYWYRQSLGQGLEFLIYFQGNSAPDKSGLPSDRFSAERTGGSVSTLTIQRTQQEDSAVYLCASSFLGEGMNTEAFFGQGTRLTVV.